This TCR beta chain was sequenced for a study of radiotherapy plus CTLA-4 blockade in lung cancer. Across the whole study: Objective response rate was around 19%; disease control rate, approximately 30%. Findings and caveats of the study: Interferon-beta and early blood T cell clone dynamics reportedly predicted response best. Tumor-origin TCR clones grew in blood after radiotherapy plus ipilimumab.

Enrolled patients, whose metastatic non-small-cell lung cancer was chemo-refractory, received focal radiation plus CTLA-4 blockade with ipilimumab. V lost 3 bases to trimming and J lost 2 bases; unmatched junction nucleotides: 10. CDR3 size: 15 residues. Germline lookup yields CDR1 GTSNPN and CDR2 SVGIG (reference sequence). Comments on this clone: Antigen unknown.

Sequencing used immunoSEQ multiplex PCR; TCRdb keeps in-frame clones, though not all of them. Among tens of thousands of clones, approximately 84% were seen once, and the ten largest hold more than 4.5%. Sequenced here: peripheral blood, sampled from a patient treated with radiotherapy plus ipilimumab. The TCR was taken from a human donor with non-small cell lung cancer whose response to radiotherapy plus ipilimumab could not be evaluated. The chain combines TRBV30 with TRBJ2-7; 7 bases match TRBD1. For the CDR3, the DNA is TGTGCCTGGAGCGCCGTACAAAGGGGGCCCTACGAGCAGTACTTC. This translates into CAWSAVQRGPYEQYF.